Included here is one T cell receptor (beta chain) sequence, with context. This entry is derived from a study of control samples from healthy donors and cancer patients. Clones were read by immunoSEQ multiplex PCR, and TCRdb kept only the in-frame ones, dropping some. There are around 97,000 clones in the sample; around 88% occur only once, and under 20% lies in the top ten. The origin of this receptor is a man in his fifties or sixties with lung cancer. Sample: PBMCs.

The chain's CDR3 is CAWRTHTGTEKRPQHF. CDR3 nucleotide sequence: TGTGCCTGGAGGACCCATACCGGGACAGAGAAACGGCCCCAGCATTTT. This chain uses TRBV30 with TRBJ1-5; 7 nucleotides agree with TRBD1. Germline V gene data show CDR1 as GTSNPN and CDR2 as SVGIG (reference sequence). The CDR3 contains 16 residues. The V segment lost 3 bases and the J segment 9 bases; nucleotides outside the gene matches: 17.